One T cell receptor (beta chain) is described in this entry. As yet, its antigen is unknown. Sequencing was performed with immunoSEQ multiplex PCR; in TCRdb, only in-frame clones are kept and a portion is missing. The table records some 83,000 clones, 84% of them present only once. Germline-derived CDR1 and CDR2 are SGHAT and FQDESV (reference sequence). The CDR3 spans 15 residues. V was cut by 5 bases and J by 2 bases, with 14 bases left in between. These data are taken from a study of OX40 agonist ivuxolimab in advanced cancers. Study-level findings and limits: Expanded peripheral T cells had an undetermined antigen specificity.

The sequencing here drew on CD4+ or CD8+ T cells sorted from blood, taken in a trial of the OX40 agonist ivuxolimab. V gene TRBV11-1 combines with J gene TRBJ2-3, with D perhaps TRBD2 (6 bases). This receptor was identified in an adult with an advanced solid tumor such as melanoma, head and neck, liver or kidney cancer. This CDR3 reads CASSPWRGITDTQYF. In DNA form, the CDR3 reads TGTGCCAGCAGCCCTTGGCGGGGTATCACAGATACGCAGTATTTT.